The rows below give T cell receptor beta chains drawn from one sample of a study of cytomegalovirus exposure and HLA in healthy donors. The protocol was immunoSEQ multiplex PCR, while the TCRdb copy is restricted to in-frame clones and leaves out a portion. The sample records approximately 100,000 clones, about 88% being singletons. Sequencing was carried out using PBMCs. These receptors came from a woman aged 18-30 years in good health and CMV-seropositive. CDR3s include the opening cysteine and the closing phenylalanine or tryptophan. Each record gives: CDR3 protein, CDR3 DNA, clone size, V gene, J gene, D gene. D genes are given only for firm matches. Expanded clones are given a class, and other clones once, few, many or no size at all.

CDR3: CASSPGAYNQPQHF
DNA: TGTGCCAGCAGCCCAGGGGCGTACAATCAGCCCCAGCATTTT
size: .
V: TRBV9
J: TRBJ1-5
D: .

CDR3: CASSQETDPTYNEQFF
DNA: TGCGCCAGCAGCCAAGAGACAGACCCCACCTACAATGAGCAGTTCTTC
size: .
V: TRBV4-3
J: TRBJ2-1
D: .

CDR3: CASSHRDSLDGYTF
DNA: TGTGCCAGCAGCCACCGGGACAGCTTAGATGGCTACACCTTC
size: .
V: TRBV28
J: TRBJ1-2
D: TRBD1

CDR3: CASSLGHKGNYGYTF
DNA: TGTGCCAGCAGCTTGGGTCATAAGGGGAACTATGGCTACACCTTC
size: .
V: TRBV6-5
J: TRBJ1-2
D: .

CDR3: CASSGALGGRGGIQYF
DNA: TGTGCCAGCAGCGGAGCCTTAGGGGGGCGCGGGGGCATTCAGTACTTC
size: .
V: TRBV9
J: TRBJ2-4
D: .

CDR3: CASSITGETEAFF
DNA: TGTGCCAGCAGTATTACAGGGGAAACTGAAGCTTTCTTT
size: .
V: TRBV27
J: TRBJ1-1
D: TRBD1

CDR3: CASSLQGRLAEAFF
DNA: TGTGCCAGCAGTTTACAAGGGAGATTGGCTGAAGCTTTCTTT
size: .
V: TRBV28
J: TRBJ1-1
D: .

CDR3: CASSSGSGNTIYF
DNA: TGTGCCAGCAGCTCGGGCTCTGGAAACACCATATATTTT
size: few
V: TRBV7-9
J: TRBJ1-3
D: .

CDR3: CASSLGWTGTEAFF
DNA: TGTGCCAGCAGTTTAGGGTGGACAGGGACTGAAGCTTTCTTT
size: .
V: TRBV27
J: TRBJ1-1
D: TRBD1

CDR3: CASSIDERPQHF
DNA: TGTGCCAGTAGTATAGATGAGAGGCCCCAGCATTTT
size: .
V: TRBV19
J: TRBJ1-5
D: .

CDR3: CASSSNGQGRETQYF
DNA: TGTGCCAGCAGTTCAAACGGACAGGGCCGCGAGACCCAGTACTTC
size: .
V: TRBV7-6
J: TRBJ2-5
D: TRBD1

CDR3: CASKIGVSTDTQYF
DNA: TGTGCCAGCAAAATCGGAGTTAGCACAGATACGCAGTATTTT
size: .
V: TRBV28
J: TRBJ2-3
D: .

CDR3: CASSPGRGHINLNEKLFF
DNA: TGTGCCAGCAGCCCCGGTAGGGGCCACATTAATCTGAATGAAAAACTGTTTTTT
size: .
V: TRBV7-9
J: TRBJ1-4
D: .

CDR3: CASSLVGQTMNTEAFF
DNA: TGTGCCAGCAGCTTAGTGGGACAGACCATGAACACTGAAGCTTTCTTT
size: .
V: TRBV11-3
J: TRBJ1-1
D: TRBD1

CDR3: CASRGGYEQYF
DNA: TGCGCCAGCCGCGGAGGTTACGAGCAGTACTTC
size: .
V: TRBV23-1
J: TRBJ2-7
D: .

CDR3: CASSSPRGSSYNEQFF
DNA: TGTGCCAGCAGCTCCCCCCGGGGGAGCTCCTACAATGAGCAGTTCTTC
size: .
V: TRBV13
J: TRBJ2-1
D: .

CDR3: CASSLGGGRHVNTEAFF
DNA: TGTGCCAGCAGCTTAGGTGGAGGGAGGCATGTCAACACTGAAGCTTTCTTT
size: .
V: TRBV7-6
J: TRBJ1-1
D: .

CDR3: CASSSGPTYNEQFF
DNA: TGTGCCAGCAGTAGCGGGCCGACCTACAATGAGCAGTTCTTC
size: .
V: TRBV27
J: TRBJ2-1
D: .

CDR3: CASSRGQARYF
DNA: TGTGCCAGCAGCCGAGGACAAGCCCGCTACTTC
size: .
V: TRBV6-1
J: TRBJ1-2
D: .

CDR3: CSVGQITEAFF
DNA: TGCAGCGTTGGACAGATTACTGAAGCTTTCTTT
size: .
V: TRBV29-1
J: TRBJ1-1
D: .

CDR3: CASSPDGKTYNEQFF
DNA: TGTGCCAGCAGCCCTGACGGGAAGACCTACAATGAGCAGTTCTTC
size: .
V: TRBV21-1
J: TRBJ2-1
D: .

CDR3: CASSDRGGRDGFETQYF
DNA: TGTGCCAGCAGCGATCGAGGAGGGCGGGATGGATTTGAGACCCAGTACTTC
size: .
V: TRBV9
J: TRBJ2-5
D: .

CDR3: CASSATTNTQYF
DNA: TGTGCCAGCAGCGCGACTACCAATACGCAGTATTTT
size: once
V: TRBV9
J: TRBJ2-3
D: .

CDR3: CASSSYEQERQFF
DNA: TGTGCCAGCAGTTCATACGAACAGGAGAGGCAGTTCTTC
size: .
V: TRBV27
J: TRBJ2-1
D: .

CDR3: CASEADRGNTEAFF
DNA: TGTGCCAGCGAGGCGGACAGAGGGAACACTGAAGCTTTCTTT
size: .
V: TRBV7-9
J: TRBJ1-1
D: .

CDR3: CASSSPFGSSYEQYF
DNA: TGTGCCAGCAGCTCCCCATTCGGGAGCTCCTACGAGCAGTACTTC
size: .
V: TRBV7-9
J: TRBJ2-7
D: .

CDR3: CASSRSDAELANYGYTF
DNA: TGTGCCAGCTCACGAAGTGACGCGGAGCTCGCTAACTATGGCTACACCTTC
size: once
V: TRBV18
J: TRBJ1-2
D: .

CDR3: CASTQTDTEAFF
DNA: TGTGCCAGCACTCAGACAGACACTGAAGCTTTCTTT
size: .
V: TRBV25-1
J: TRBJ1-1
D: .

CDR3: CASSLGQGSSYNEQFF
DNA: TGTGCCAGCAGCCTCGGACAGGGGAGCTCCTACAATGAGCAGTTCTTC
size: .
V: TRBV7-2
J: TRBJ2-1
D: TRBD1

CDR3: CASSTGNQPQHF
DNA: TGTGCCAGCAGTACAGGGAATCAGCCCCAGCATTTT
size: .
V: TRBV6-1
J: TRBJ1-5
D: .

CDR3: CASSETSGVYNEQFF
DNA: TGCGCCAGCAGTGAAACTAGCGGGGTTTACAATGAGCAGTTCTTC
size: .
V: TRBV10-2
J: TRBJ2-1
D: TRBD2

CDR3: CASSSEGGHTGELFF
DNA: TGTGCCAGCAGCTCCGAGGGGGGGCACACCGGGGAGCTGTTTTTT
size: .
V: TRBV9
J: TRBJ2-2
D: .

CDR3: CSVDGGQGRGWTSVYQETQYF
DNA: TGCAGCGTTGATGGGGGACAGGGGCGAGGGTGGACTAGCGTGTACCAAGAGACCCAGTACTTC
size: .
V: TRBV29-1
J: TRBJ2-5
D: .

CDR3: CASSSEGYNEQFF
DNA: TGTGCCAGCAGCTCCGAGGGTTACAATGAGCAGTTCTTC
size: .
V: TRBV27
J: TRBJ2-1
D: .

CDR3: CASSEAGWGLSYEQYF
DNA: TGTGCCAGCAGTGAAGCGGGATGGGGGCTTTCCTACGAGCAGTACTTC
size: .
V: TRBV6-1
J: TRBJ2-7
D: .

CDR3: CASSETGSSTDTQYF
DNA: TGTGCCAGCAGTGAAACGGGGTCTAGCACAGATACGCAGTATTTT
size: .
V: TRBV2
J: TRBJ2-3
D: .

CDR3: CASSITGAAGELFF
DNA: TGTGCCAGCAGTATCACAGGGGCGGCCGGGGAGCTGTTTTTT
size: .
V: TRBV6-5
J: TRBJ2-2
D: TRBD1

CDR3: CSVEAQEGQPQHF
DNA: TGCAGCGTTGAGGCGCAAGAGGGCCAGCCCCAGCATTTT
size: .
V: TRBV29-1
J: TRBJ1-5
D: .

CDR3: CASSFDSYSPLHF
DNA: TGTGCCAGCAGCTTCGACAGCTACTCACCCCTCCACTTT
size: .
V: TRBV7-2
J: TRBJ1-6
D: .

CDR3: CASSVQGAGYGYTF
DNA: TGTGCCAGCAGCGTACAGGGGGCGGGGTATGGCTACACCTTC
size: few
V: TRBV5-4
J: TRBJ1-2
D: TRBD1

CDR3: CASYWGTGLTEAFF
DNA: TGTGCCAGTTACTGGGGGACAGGGTTAACTGAAGCTTTCTTT
size: .
V: TRBV19
J: TRBJ1-1
D: TRBD1